This entry lists 32 T cell receptor beta chains sequenced from one sample in a study of early T cells in non-severe SARS-CoV-2 infection. MiXCR, run by TCRdb on the 5' RACE reads, gives a single entry per CDR3 protein. The sample lists fewer than 50,000 distinct CDR3 sequences; 4% were seen once. The specimen sequenced was whole blood. All receptors come from an adult who was a healthcare worker with PCR-confirmed SARS-CoV-2 infection or an uninfected control (not recorded which).

This clonotype has ten or more counts. The chain is built from TRBV30 and TRBJ2-3, with D possibly matching TRBD2 (7 bases). CDR3 length equals 17 residues. With 4 bases removed from V and 0 bases from J, the gap between germline ends came to 20 bases. In germline, CDR1 is GTSNPN, CDR2 SVGIG (reference sequence). In DNA, the CDR3 is TGTGCCTGGAAGGGCCCTCGGGCGGGGGCTAGCACAGATACGCAGTATTTT. This codes for CAWKGPRAGASTDTQYF.

There are many counts of this clonotype. The CDR3 region has the DNA TGTGCCAGCAGCTCGGGGACTAGCGGGAGGGCTTCAGATACGCAGTATTTT. Its protein product is CASSSGTSGRASDTQYF. The chain is built from TRBV5-4 and TRBJ2-3, with 16 bases matching TRBD2. V shed 3 bases and J 4 bases; nucleotides not matched to a gene: 5. The CDR3 is 17 residues long. Looked up from germline, CDR1 is SGHNT and CDR2 is YYREEE (reference sequence).

This clonotype was seen ten or more times. V is TRBV20-1 and J is TRBJ2-3, with D perhaps matching TRBD1 (5 bases). The CDR3 extends over 16 amino acids. The germline V gene has CDR1 DFQATT and CDR2 SNEGSKA (reference sequence). Trimming stripped 4 bases from V and 1 base from J, with 18 bases between. This chain's CDR3 is CSATRPGQGGTDTQYF. In DNA form, the CDR3 reads TGCAGTGCTACAAGGCCGGGCCAAGGGGGCACAGATACGCAGTATTTT.

At least ten counts were recorded for this clonotype. The gene calls are TRBV2 and TRBJ2-1; TRBD2 is a possible D gene (6 bases). Germline values: CDR1 SNHLY, CDR2 FYNNEI. The CDR3 runs to 14 residues. Trimming took off 6 bases at V and 1 base at J, with 10 bases between the two ends. The CDR3 loop is CASREGLSYNEQFF. The CDR3 nucleotides are TGTGCCAGCAGGGAGGGGTTATCCTACAATGAGCAGTTCTTC.

This clonotype was counted between two and nine times. The CDR3 loop reads CATTQGFNEQFF. In DNA form, the CDR3 reads TGTGCCACCACACAGGGTTTCAATGAGCAGTTCTTC. The chain employs TRBV19 and TRBJ2-1; tentative D call: TRBD1 (6 bases). This CDR3 has 12 amino acids. Deletions cut 10 bases from V and 6 bases from J, with 13 bases between. Germline lookup yields CDR1 LNHDA and CDR2 SQIVND (reference sequence).

This clonotype has ten or more counts. The V call is TRBV28, the J call TRBJ1-6; the D is unclear. Germline V gives CDR1 MDHEN, CDR2 SYDVKM. Trimming shortened V by 3 bases and J by 11 bases, and 20 bases separated the two germline ends. The CDR3 runs to 16 residues. The CDR3 protein is CASSLTVWWTSAPLHF. The CDR3 DNA reads as TGTGCCAGCAGTTTGACCGTGTGGTGGACCTCGGCACCCCTCCACTTT.

V is TRBV12-3 or TRBV12-4 and J is TRBJ2-7; D is unresolved. CDR3 length: 13 residues. The ends were cut back, 4 bases at V and 0 bases at J, with 7 bases in the middle. CDR3 loop: CASSSQYSYEQYF. CDR3 in DNA: TGTGCCAGCAGTTCACAGTACTCCTACGAGCAGTACTTC.

This clonotype has at least ten counts. The genes are TRBV5-1 and TRBJ1-1; D is uncertain. The CDR3 loop spans 14 amino acids. With 0 bases removed from V and 3 bases from J, the gap between germline ends came to 9 bases. The V gene's germline CDR1 is SGHRS and CDR2 YFSETQ. The CDR3 spells CASSLDVSYTEAFF. The CDR3 coding sequence is TGCGCCAGCAGCTTGGATGTCAGTTACACTGAAGCTTTCTTT.

There are many counts of this clonotype. The chain recombines TRBV7-6 with TRBJ2-3; 14 bases map to TRBD2. The trim removed 5 bases at V and 6 bases at J, leaving 7 bases unmatched. Per the germline V gene, CDR1 is SGHVS and CDR2 is FNYEAQ. This CDR3 has 16 residues. CDR3 DNA sequence: TGTGCCAGCAGCCGGACTAGCGGGAGGCCGGTGGATACGCAGTATTTT. Its protein is CASSRTSGRPVDTQYF.

This clonotype came up many times. The J gene is TRBJ1-5, the V gene TRBV12-3 or TRBV12-4; TRBD1 is a possible D gene (6 bases). The CDR3 length is 14 residues. The V gene lost 5 bases and the J gene lost 6 bases, with 14 bases spanning the gap. The CDR3 nucleotides read TGTGCCAGCAGTGTCGGGCAACAGGGTCAGCCCCAGCATTTT. Its translation: CASSVGQQGQPQHF.

In this sample, this clonotype turned up many times. The chain links TRBV14 to TRBJ1-6; no firm D call. This CDR3 spans 15 amino acids. Trimming removed 1 base at V and 5 bases at J, with 9 bases between. Germline lookup yields CDR1 SGHDN and CDR2 FVKESK. In DNA, the CDR3 is TGTGCCAGCAGCCAAGCGAACACACATAATTCACCCCTCCACTTT. This gives the protein CASSQANTHNSPLHF.

Many counts were recorded for this clonotype. This sequence joins TRBV20-1 and TRBJ1-2; D gene unclear. The CDR3 is 12 residues long. V dropped 3 bases and J dropped 10 bases, with 15 bases sitting between them. CDR1 is DFQATT, CDR2 SNEGSKA, per germline (reference sequence). CDR3 amino acids: CSASPELWLYTF. The DNA for the CDR3 is TGCAGTGCTAGTCCAGAACTATGGCTCTACACCTTC.

This clonotype was seen repeatedly, ten times or more. V usage is TRBV2 and J usage is TRBJ2-1, with D perhaps TRBD2 (6 bases). CDR1 and CDR2 (germline): SNHLY, FYNNEI. CDR3 length: 13 residues. Trimming took off 3 bases at V and 7 bases at J, with 10 bases between the two ends. The CDR3 coding sequence is TGTGCCAGCAGTGACGGGCTAGCGAATGAGCAGTTCTTC. Protein: CASSDGLANEQFF. Combining the CDR3 with reference TRBV2 and TRBJ2-1 gives the whole variable domain EPEVTQTPSHQVTQMGQEVILRCVPISNHLYFYWYRQILGQKVEFLVSFYNNEISEKSEIFDDQFSVERPDGSNFTLKIRSTKLEDSAMYFCASSDGLANEQFFGPGTRLTVL.

This clonotype was counted at least ten times. This chain uses TRBV24-1 with TRBJ2-1; possible D gene TRBD2, 6 bases. CDR1 is KGHDR and CDR2 is SFDVKD in the germline V gene. The CDR3 extends over 15 amino acids. V dropped 5 bases and J dropped 0 bases, with 10 bases sitting between them. CDR3 region: CATSAHGSSYNEQFF. CDR3 nucleotides: TGTGCCACCAGTGCCCACGGGAGCTCCTACAATGAGCAGTTCTTC.

Ten or more counts support this clonotype. CDR3 in DNA: TGTGCTAGTGGTTTGGTAACTAGCGGAACCTACGAGCAGTACTTC. It yields the protein CASGLVTSGTYEQYF. The chain joins TRBV12-5 to TRBJ2-7, with 8 bases lining up with TRBD2. Germline-derived CDR1 and CDR2 are LGHNT and FRNRAP. This CDR3 spans 15 amino acids. The V and J ends lost 0 bases and 2 bases, in that order; junction bases with no gene match: 3. The variable domain in full, with the rest retrieved from reference TRBV12-5 and TRBJ2-7, is DARVTQTPRHKVTEMGQEVTMRCQPILGHNTVFWYRQTMMQGLELLAYFRNRAPLDDSGMPKDRFSAEMPDATLATLKIQPSEPRDSAVYFCASGLVTSGTYEQYFGPGTRLTVT.

There are many counts of this clonotype. In DNA form, the CDR3 reads TGCAGCGTTTTTTCTGGAAACACCATATATTTT. Protein product: CSVFSGNTIYF. The chain carries TRBV29-1 and TRBJ1-3; D is unclear. Germline CDR1 and CDR2: SQVTM and ANQGSEA. The germline V and J ends were trimmed by 5 bases and 1 base, with 3 bases remaining between them. CDR3 size: 11 residues.

This clonotype occurred a few times. The V call is TRBV20-1, the J call TRBJ1-2, with TRBD1 as a possible D gene (5 bases). The CDR3 spans 12 residues. In germline, CDR1 is DFQATT, CDR2 SNEGSKA (reference sequence). V lost 1 base, J lost 8 bases, and 11 bases lay in between. CDR3 in amino acids: CSARVGGRGYTF. CDR3 DNA: TGCAGTGCTAGAGTCGGGGGACGCGGCTACACCTTC.

This clonotype was observed at least ten times. This chain links TRBV2 with TRBJ2-3; D is uncertain. Trimming pared 1 base from V and 0 bases from J, leaving 11 bases between. Germline CDR1 SNHLY, CDR2 FYNNEI. The CDR3 runs to 16 residues. The CDR3 spells CASSEVPGLSTDTQYF. As DNA, the CDR3 is TGTGCCAGCAGTGAAGTCCCCGGGTTGAGCACAGATACGCAGTATTTT.

This clonotype has only a few counts. The chain couples TRBV29-1 to TRBJ2-5; D is uncertain. The V gene's germline CDR1 is SQVTM and CDR2 ANQGSEA. Trimming removed 6 bases from V and 4 bases from J, with 12 bases in between. This CDR3 contains 12 residues. CDR3 sequence reads: CSVAGVGETQYF. CDR3 DNA: TGCAGCGTCGCAGGAGTCGGAGAGACCCAGTACTTC.

This clonotype was seen at least ten times. This chain joins TRBV20-1 and TRBJ2-3, with D perhaps matching TRBD2 (6 bases). Between the trimmed V and J ends, which lost 6 bases and 11 bases, there was a span of 21 bases. CDR1 DFQATT and CDR2 SNEGSKA come from the germline V gene (reference sequence). The CDR3 has 13 residues. The CDR3 DNA reads as TGCAGTGCCCGACCGGGACTTGCCGGGATGCAGTATTTT. Translation: CSARPGLAGMQYF.

This clonotype was detected many times. The chain links TRBV12-3 or TRBV12-4 to TRBJ1-2, with D perhaps TRBD1 (6 bases). Between the trimmed V and J ends, which lost 2 bases and 4 bases, there was a span of 20 bases. The length of the CDR3 is 17 residues. The CDR3 nucleotides are TGTGCCAGCAGTTTAAATCTTGGGGGCAAGGAAGGCTATGGCTACACCTTC. Encoded protein: CASSLNLGGKEGYGYTF.

This clonotype was picked up many times. The chain links TRBV12-3 or TRBV12-4 to TRBJ1-1, with D possibly being TRBD1 (5 bases). CDR3 length equals 16 residues. V lost 1 base to trimming and J lost 6 bases, with 18 bases between them. The CDR3 DNA reads TGTGCCAGCAGTTTAGGCTTTGGACGGGGGGACCCTGAAGCTTTCTTT. Residues: CASSLGFGRGDPEAFF.

The chain is built from TRBV29-1 and TRBJ2-1; D uncertain. CDR1 and CDR2 from the germline V gene are SQVTM and ANQGSEA. The CDR3 covers 14 residues. V was trimmed by 7 bases and J by 9 bases, leaving 22 bases between them. The CDR3, as DNA: TGCAGCGAATTCGCGACCAGAGACCTCATTGAGCAGTTCTTC. Amino acids: CSEFATRDLIEQFF.

Many counts were recorded for this clonotype. V usage is TRBV27 and J usage is TRBJ2-7, with unresolved D. V was trimmed by 4 bases and J by 3 bases, leaving 10 bases between them. CDR1 is MNHEY, CDR2 SMNVEV, per germline (reference sequence). There are 13 residues in the CDR3. The CDR3 nucleotides are TGTGCCAGCAGTTCTGAATTGAACTACGAGCAGTACTTC. Translating gives CASSSELNYEQYF.

This clonotype showed up just a few times. The chain combines TRBV4-1 with TRBJ1-2; TRBD1 might be the D (6 bases). The CDR3 contains 14 residues. V was trimmed by 0 bases and J by 4 bases, leaving 9 bases between them. Per the germline V gene, CDR1 is MGHRA and CDR2 is YSYEKL. The CDR3 reads CASSQEDSLYGYTF. As DNA, the CDR3 is TGCGCCAGCAGCCAAGAGGACAGCCTCTATGGCTACACCTTC.

This clonotype came up many times. The chain recombines TRBV4-1 with TRBJ2-3; maybe TRBD1 (5 bases). The CDR3 consists of 15 residues. Germline CDR1 MGHRA, CDR2 YSYEKL. V was clipped by 3 bases and J by 4 bases, with 14 bases between them. The CDR3 spells CASSQTGRDADTQYF. Written as DNA, the CDR3 is TGCGCCAGCAGCCAGACGGGCAGGGATGCAGATACGCAGTATTTT.

This clonotype has at least ten counts. CDR3 DNA: TGTGCCAGCAGCTTAGACCCAGCGGGAGGGTTTAATGAGCAGTTCTTC. Protein: CASSLDPAGGFNEQFF. The chain employs TRBV7-2 and TRBJ2-1; TRBD2 agrees at 10 bases. The J segment lost 7 bases and the V segment lost 1 base, leaving 7 bases of the junction unmatched. Germline loops: CDR1 SGHTA, CDR2 FQGNSA. This CDR3 is 16 amino acids long.

In its sample, this clonotype was seen a few times. The chain has TRBV15 and TRBJ2-7; D possibly uses TRBD1 or TRBD2 (5 bases each). CDR3 length equals 14 residues. V lost 0 bases, J lost 2 bases, and 8 bases lay in between. Germline V CDR1 and CDR2: LNHNV, YYDKDF (reference sequence). Here the CDR3 reads CATSRDEGTYEQYF. The CDR3 DNA is TGTGCCACCAGCAGAGATGAGGGGACCTACGAGCAGTACTTC.

In this sample, this clonotype turned up many times. V usage is TRBV25-1 and J usage is TRBJ1-1; possible D gene TRBD1, 6 bases. The V end was cut by 6 bases, the J end by 1 base, with 9 bases between. The CDR3 contains 13 residues. The germline gives CDR1 MGHDK, CDR2 SYGVNS. DNA for the CDR3: TGTGCCAGCAGATTACAGGGGAACACTGAAGCTTTCTTT. It specifies CASRLQGNTEAFF.

This clonotype occurred many times. At one end the junction does not follow the germline gene, possibly because of a read error. The chain carries TRBV2 and TRBJ1-1; D call uncertain. In germline, CDR1 is SNHLY, CDR2 FYNNEI. This CDR3 is 13 amino acids long. In DNA form, the CDR3 reads TGTGCCAGCAGTGACCTCCCCGACCGAGAACCCATATTT. Translating gives CASSDLPDREPIF. Full variable domain (rest looked up from reference TRBV2 and TRBJ1-1): EPEVTQTPSHQVTQMGQEVILRCVPISNHLYFYWYRQILGQKVEFLVSFYNNEISEKSEIFDDQFSVERPDGSNFTLKIRSTKLEDSAMYFCASSDLPDREPIFGQGTRLTVV.

This clonotype showed up many times. V usage is TRBV7-3 and J usage is TRBJ1-6; D unresolved. The V and J ends lost 3 bases and 8 bases respectively, with 8 bases between them. Germline V lookup: CDR1 SGHTA, CDR2 FQGTGA. There are 13 residues in the CDR3. This CDR3 is CASSLSGDSPLHF. As DNA, the CDR3 is TGTGCCAGCAGCTTGTCGGGTGATTCACCCCTCCACTTT.

This clonotype has a count of ten or more. The gene calls are TRBV12-5 and TRBJ2-3; D remains ambiguous. V shed 1 base and J shed 0 bases, with 2 bases lying between them. Germline lookup yields CDR1 LGHNT and CDR2 FRNRAP. CDR3 length: 13 residues. In DNA form, the CDR3 reads TGTGCTAGTGGTTTGGGTAGCACAGATACGCAGTATTTT. Residues: CASGLGSTDTQYF.